The source of this TCR beta chain is a study of blood T cell repertoires in COVID-19 (dated by TCRdb to about 2020). For context, the study as a whole: Samples from collaborators originated in the United States, Italy and Spain and spanned both the acute and convalescent phases of COVID-19. The material from the prospective study consisted of cDNA or gDNA derived from T cells, B-cell-depleted T cells, or PBMCs. Subjects who had been exposed to COVID-19, were actively infected with it, or had recovered from it provided the deeply sampled blood TCRbeta repertoires that made up the dataset. A freely available public database, intended as a resource for researchers studying the immune response to SARS-CoV-2, is where the repertoires were released. The samples were drawn from two sources: the first 160 participants of the ongoing ImmuneRACE study, and over 1,000 subjects contributed by 6 global collaborators. The sample metadata nearly always contained a de-identified subject ID, COVID-19 status, age in years and sex. Where available, HLA class I and class II types were taken from metadata supplied by the sample provider and were not determined by assay-based typing. What the work shows at the level of the full study, not this receptor alone: Clinical and demographic metadata were provided uncurated, with the amount varying by source and participant.

At one collaborating source in Seattle, patients were enrolled during active infection and were followed longitudinally through the course of disease. Each collaborating institution followed its own protocols to collect whole blood in K2EDTA tubes. For TCRbeta analysis, collaborator samples were shipped as frozen whole blood, as isolated PBMCs, or as DNA extracted from either sample type. The immunoSEQ Assay, a bias-controlled multiplex PCR, was used to amplify TCRbeta CDR3 regions from genomic DNA. The original pipeline was this. Nucleated cell counts per sample were estimated from amplification of reference gene primers within the assay. To quantify the absolute abundance of each unique TCRbeta CDR3 rearrangement, sequence reads were collapsed and filtered. Productive Simpson clonality was computed per sample as the square root of Simpson's diversity index over productive rearrangements. TCRdb carries this immuneACCESS record with in-frame sequences only. Its versions omit some clonotypes, under half of them owing to an unresolved V gene in the studies checked, with the rest unexplained. V and J calls and clone size come straight from that table; D and trimming were deduced from the DNA. The sample table holds 200,000 to 300,000 clones, of which around 84% were seen once. Clones ranked in the top ten supply more than 4.5% of the sample.

From its cysteine to its phenylalanine, the CDR3 spans 14 amino acids. The kept DNA is CDR3 alone, 42 bases in frame from the first base. Sequences MNHEY (CDR1) and SVGEGT (CDR2) are obtained from the germline V gene. The germline V and J ends show losses of 4 bases and 2 bases respectively, and no gene match explains 4 bases of the junction. As concerns this clone: The antigen it binds to is not known. Qualities for individual bases were not recorded, and no much larger clone is one base off.

Recombination linked TRBV6-2 or TRBV6-3 to TRBJ2-7; 8 of the junction bases match TRBD2. The sequence was obtained from a woman in her fifties or sixties with COVID-19, enrolled during active disease. The specimen was peripheral blood. The CDR3 region: CASSSNSGAYEQYF. In nucleotides, the sequence is TGTGCCAGCAGTTCGAATAGCGGGGCCTACGAGCAGTACTTC.